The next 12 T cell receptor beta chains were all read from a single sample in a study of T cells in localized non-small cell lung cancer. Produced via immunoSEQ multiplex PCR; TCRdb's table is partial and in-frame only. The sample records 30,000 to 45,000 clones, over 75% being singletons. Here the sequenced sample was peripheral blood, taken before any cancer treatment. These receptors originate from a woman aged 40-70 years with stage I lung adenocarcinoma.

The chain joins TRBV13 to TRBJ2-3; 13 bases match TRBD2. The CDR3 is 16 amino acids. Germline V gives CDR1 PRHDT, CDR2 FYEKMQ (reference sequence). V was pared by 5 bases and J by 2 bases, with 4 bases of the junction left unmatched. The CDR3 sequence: CASSAGTSGITDTQYF. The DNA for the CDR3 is TGTGCCAGCAGCGCGGGGACTAGCGGGATCACAGATACGCAGTATTTT.

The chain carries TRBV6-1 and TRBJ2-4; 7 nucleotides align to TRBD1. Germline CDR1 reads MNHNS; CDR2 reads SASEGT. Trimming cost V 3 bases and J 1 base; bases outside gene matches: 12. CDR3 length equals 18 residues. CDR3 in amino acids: CASSERTGRGLAKNIQYF. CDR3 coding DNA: TGTGCCAGCAGTGAGAGGACAGGCCGAGGGTTGGCCAAAAACATTCAGTACTTC.

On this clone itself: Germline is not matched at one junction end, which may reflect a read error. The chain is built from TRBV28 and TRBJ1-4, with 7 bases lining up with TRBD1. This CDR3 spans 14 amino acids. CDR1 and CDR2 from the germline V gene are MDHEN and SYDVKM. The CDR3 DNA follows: TGTGCCGGCAGTTTTTCAGGGGGATGGGAAAAACTGTTTTTT. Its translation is CAGSFSGGWEKLFF. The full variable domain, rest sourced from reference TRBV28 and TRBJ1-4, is DVKVTQSSRYLVKRTGEKVFLECVQDMDHENMFWYRQDPGLGLRLIYFSYDVKMKEKGDIPEGYSVSREKKERFSLILESASTNQTSMYLCAGSFSGGWEKLFFGSGTQLSVL.

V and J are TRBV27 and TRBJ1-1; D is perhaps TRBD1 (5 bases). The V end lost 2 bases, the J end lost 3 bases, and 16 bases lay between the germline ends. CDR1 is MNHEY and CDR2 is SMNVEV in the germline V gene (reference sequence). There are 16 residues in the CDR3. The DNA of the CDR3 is TGTGCCAGCAGTTTAAGCAGGGCCTCGTTGTACACTGAAGCTTTCTTT. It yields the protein CASSLSRASLYTEAFF.

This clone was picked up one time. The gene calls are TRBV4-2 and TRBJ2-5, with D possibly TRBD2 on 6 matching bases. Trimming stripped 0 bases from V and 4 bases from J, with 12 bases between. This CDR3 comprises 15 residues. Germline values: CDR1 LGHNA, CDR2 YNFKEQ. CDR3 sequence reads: CASSQDGGKRETQYF. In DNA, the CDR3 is TGTGCCAGCAGCCAAGACGGGGGTAAGCGAGAGACCCAGTACTTC.

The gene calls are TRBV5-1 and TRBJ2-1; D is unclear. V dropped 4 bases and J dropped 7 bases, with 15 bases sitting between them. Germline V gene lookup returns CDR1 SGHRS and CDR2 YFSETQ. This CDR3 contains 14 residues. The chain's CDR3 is CASSVASGRNEQFF. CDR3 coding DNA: TGCGCCAGCAGCGTAGCCTCGGGTAGGAATGAGCAGTTCTTC.

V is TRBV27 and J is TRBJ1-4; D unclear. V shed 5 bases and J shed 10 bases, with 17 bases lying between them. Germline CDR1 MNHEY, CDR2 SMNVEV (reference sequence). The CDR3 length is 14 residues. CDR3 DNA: TGTGCCAGCAGTCCCCATATAGACCGCGGAAAACTGTTTTTT. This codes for CASSPHIDRGKLFF.

The CDR3 spells CASGRRDYLKETQYF. In nucleotides, the CDR3 is TGTGCCAGCGGGCGTAGGGACTACCTAAAAGAGACCCAGTACTTC. The chain employs TRBV28 and TRBJ2-5; 7 nucleotides align to TRBD2. This CDR3 spans 15 amino acids. Trimming removed 8 bases from V and 3 bases from J; junction bases left unmatched: 12. Germline V gene data show CDR1 as MDHEN and CDR2 as SYDVKM.

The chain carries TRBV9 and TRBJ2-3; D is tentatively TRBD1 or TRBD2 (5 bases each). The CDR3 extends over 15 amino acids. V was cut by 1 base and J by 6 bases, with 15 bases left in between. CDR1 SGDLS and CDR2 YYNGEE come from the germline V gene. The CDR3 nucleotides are TGTGCCAGCAGCGTACGGGGACCCGGCCCCGATACGCAGTATTTT. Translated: CASSVRGPGPDTQYF.

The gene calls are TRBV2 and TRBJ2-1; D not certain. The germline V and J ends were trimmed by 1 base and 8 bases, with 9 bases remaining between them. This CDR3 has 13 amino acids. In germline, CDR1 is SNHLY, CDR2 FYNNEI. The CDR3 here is CASSEGQDHEQFF. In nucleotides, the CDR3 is TGTGCCAGCAGTGAAGGGCAGGACCATGAGCAGTTCTTC.

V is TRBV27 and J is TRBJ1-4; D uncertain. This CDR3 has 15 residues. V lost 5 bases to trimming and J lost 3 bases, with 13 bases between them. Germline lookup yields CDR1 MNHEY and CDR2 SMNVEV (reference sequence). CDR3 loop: CASSPYLSPNEKLFF. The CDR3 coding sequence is TGTGCCAGCAGTCCCTACTTATCACCTAATGAAAAACTGTTTTTT.

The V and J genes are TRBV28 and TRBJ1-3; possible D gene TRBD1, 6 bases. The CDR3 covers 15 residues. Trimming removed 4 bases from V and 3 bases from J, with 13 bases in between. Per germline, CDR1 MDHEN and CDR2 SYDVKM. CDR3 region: CASSSIQGFGNTIYF. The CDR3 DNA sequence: TGTGCCAGCAGTTCGATACAGGGATTTGGAAACACCATATATTTT.